This T cell receptor (beta chain) came from a study of shared clonotypes between healthy human individuals. TCRdb keeps only in-frame clones here, not all; method: immunoSEQ multiplex PCR. The data contain about 480,000 clones, 79% of them seen just once; the ten biggest clones take up over 10%. The CDR3 is 14 residues long. CDR1 and CDR2 from the germline V gene are SNHLY and FYNNEI. The V end was cut by 1 base, the J end by 0 bases, with 7 bases between. Unsorted samples used approximately 99 million PBMCs for genomic DNA. The sequencing input was PBMCs. This chain connects TRBV2 to TRBJ2-7; the D is unclear. This TCR was sampled from a woman aged 40 to 50 in good health. Some clones in this sample may be carry-over from other donors' samples. The CDR3: CASSEGFSSYEQYF. CDR3 bases: TGTGCCAGCAGTGAAGGGTTTTCCTCCTACGAGCAGTACTTC.